This paragraph covers one TCR beta chain sequence. Here immunoSEQ multiplex PCR was the method, and the copy in TCRdb shows in-frame clones only, minus some. Here the sample spans some 12,000 clones, 72% being singletons. The sample originates from a study of chemoradiotherapy in HPV16-positive cancers. Repeated repertoire sampling spanned the course of chemoradiotherapy. The receptor's source is a human donor with HPV-associated anogenital cancer. This material was collected from a patient who underwent chemoradiotherapy.

The CDR3 reads CASSEGVRQPQHF. The CDR3 nucleotides read TGTGCCAGCAGTGAAGGGGTTCGACAGCCCCAGCATTTT. The chain couples TRBV2 to TRBJ1-5; D is unresolved. CDR1 and CDR2 (germline): SNHLY, FYNNEI. The CDR3 is 13 residues long. Trimming left V 1 base short and J 7 bases short, with 8 bases between.